Listed below are T cell receptor beta chains from one sample, sequenced in a study of relationships among human T cell subsets. TCRdb reprocessed the multiplex PCR reads via MiXCR and lists one record per CDR3 protein. Here the sample spans 5,000 to 6,500 distinct CDR3 sequences, 65% being singletons. What was sequenced was CD8+ T cells sorted from blood. These receptors came from a man aged 35-49 years in good health. Both conserved end residues are part of each CDR3. Fields, in order: clone size, J gene, D gene, V gene, CDR3 protein, CDR3 DNA. The D gene is left open where the match is weak. The size of a clone is reported for some rows only, either as once, few or many, or as a class for expanded clones.

NA TRBJ1-2 NA TRBV27 CASSLDGSTNYGYTF TGTGCCAGCAGTTTAGACGGATCGACTAACTATGGCTACACCTTC
NA TRBJ1-5 TRBD1 TRBV6-1 CASSTRQGRWSQPQHF TGTGCCAGCAGTACGCGACAGGGGAGGTGGTCTCAGCCCCAGCATTTT
NA TRBJ2-7 NA TRBV27 CASRPRAYLEQYF TGTGCCAGCCGACCGAGGGCCTATCTCGAGCAGTACTTC
few TRBJ2-1 TRBD2 TRBV20-1 CSATREREVPYNEQFF TGCAGTGCTACGCGGGAGCGGGAGGTCCCCTACAATGAGCAGTTCTTC
once TRBJ2-1 NA TRBV14 CASGPPGNEQFF TGTGCCAGCGGGCCCCCTGGCAATGAGCAGTTCTTC
NA TRBJ1-2 TRBD1 TRBV10-3 CATGTGLVLDGYTF TGTGCCACCGGGACAGGGTTGGTTTTAGATGGCTACACCTTC
NA TRBJ2-7 NA TRBV10-2 CASSEGRGGEQYF TGCGCCAGCAGTGAAGGTCGGGGAGGCGAGCAGTACTTC
NA TRBJ2-1 TRBD2 TRBV7-9 CASSNSGLAGVDEQFF TGTGCCAGCAGTAACAGCGGTCTAGCGGGAGTTGATGAGCAGTTCTTC
NA TRBJ2-3 NA TRBV4-1 CASSHPSGESTDTQYF TGCGCCAGCAGCCACCCTTCAGGGGAGAGCACAGATACGCAGTATTTT
NA TRBJ1-2 NA TRBV15 CATSTWTESYGYTF TGTGCCACCAGCACATGGACAGAGTCCTATGGCTACACCTTC
NA TRBJ2-1 NA TRBV27 CASSQQGAYNEQFF TGTGCCAGCAGTCAACAGGGCGCCTACAATGAGCAGTTCTTC
NA TRBJ2-5 NA TRBV6-6 CASEGSQETQYF TGTGCCAGCGAGGGATCCCAAGAGACCCAGTACTTC
NA TRBJ2-4 TRBD2 TRBV12-3/TRBV12-4 CASSSLLSGGPVLAKNIQYF TGTGCCAGCAGTTCCCTCCTATCGGGAGGGCCCGTACTAGCCAAAAACATTCAGTACTTC
NA TRBJ2-7 TRBD1 TRBV18 CASSPGQGVGGQYF TGTGCCAGCTCCCCAGGACAGGGCGTCGGCGGGCAGTACTTC
NA TRBJ2-7 NA TRBV3-1 CASSHESTGYEQYF TGTGCCAGCAGCCATGAGTCGACGGGCTACGAGCAGTACTTC
NA TRBJ2-7 NA TRBV10-3 CAISESPRYEQYF TGTGCCATCAGTGAGTCGCCCCGCTACGAGCAGTACTTC
once TRBJ2-4 TRBD2 TRBV28 CASSSLAGRNIQYF TGTGCCAGCAGTTCCCTAGCGGGGCGGAACATTCAGTACTTC
once TRBJ1-2 NA TRBV6-5 CASIQGGGYTF TGTGCCAGCATCCAGGGCGGTGGCTACACCTTC
NA TRBJ2-3 NA TRBV12-3/TRBV12-4 CASSLAGALDTQYF TGTGCCAGCAGTTTAGCAGGGGCCCTAGATACGCAGTATTTT
NA TRBJ1-1 NA TRBV6-6 CASSSGGLNTEAFF TGTGCCAGCAGTTCCGGTGGGTTGAACACTGAAGCTTTCTTT
NA TRBJ2-3 TRBD2 TRBV5-1 CASRGSSGRTSTDTQYF TGCGCCAGCAGAGGTTCTAGCGGGAGGACTAGCACAGATACGCAGTATTTT
NA TRBJ2-6 NA TRBV7-8 CASSSPEGPGANVLTF TGTGCCAGCAGCTCGCCTGAGGGACCTGGGGCCAACGTCCTGACTTTC
NA TRBJ1-4 NA TRBV7-9 CASSPVDSTNEKLFF TGTGCCAGCAGCCCCGTGGACTCAACTAATGAAAAACTGTTTTTT
NA TRBJ2-7 TRBD1 TRBV11-2 CASSTGQGVSYEQYF TGTGCCAGCAGCACCGGACAGGGGGTCTCCTACGAGCAGTACTTC
NA TRBJ2-1 NA TRBV19 CASSIVFGGGRNEQFF TGTGCCAGTAGTATAGTTTTTGGAGGGGGCCGGAATGAGCAGTTCTTC
large TRBJ1-1 NA TRBV10-3 CAIRPEGNTEAFF TGTGCCATCAGACCTGAAGGGAACACTGAAGCTTTCTTT
NA TRBJ2-5 NA TRBV7-9 CASSPLGASETQYF TGTGCCAGCAGCCCCCTTGGGGCCTCCGAGACCCAGTACTTC
NA TRBJ1-1 TRBD1 TRBV20-1 CSARTPRQGWNTEAFF TGCAGTGCTAGGACCCCCCGACAGGGGTGGAACACTGAAGCTTTCTTT
NA TRBJ1-1 TRBD1 TRBV4-1 CASSPPRGTANTEAFF TGCGCCAGCAGCCCACCCAGGGGGACAGCGAACACTGAAGCTTTCTTT
few TRBJ2-1 NA TRBV20-1 CSVRGMEGSYNEQFF TGCAGCGTGAGAGGGATGGAGGGCTCCTACAATGAGCAGTTCTTC
NA TRBJ2-5 NA TRBV4-1 CASSLNSETQYF TGCGCCAGCAGCCTAAACAGTGAGACCCAGTACTTC
once TRBJ1-1 TRBD1 TRBV12-5 CASGLGTGVNTEAFF TGTGCTAGTGGTTTGGGGACAGGGGTTAACACTGAAGCTTTCTTT
NA TRBJ1-5 NA TRBV2 CASSDNRINQPQHF TGTGCCAGCAGTGATAACAGGATCAATCAGCCCCAGCATTTT
NA TRBJ1-1 NA TRBV7-9 CASSLLGTEAFF TGTGCCAGCAGCTTACTGGGTACTGAAGCTTTCTTT
NA TRBJ1-2 NA TRBV7-9 CASSLGQYGYTF TGTGCCAGCAGCTTAGGACAGTATGGCTACACCTTC
few TRBJ2-7 NA TRBV11-3 CASSPGGGHIYEQYF TGTGCCAGCAGCCCCGGTGGCGGCCACATCTACGAGCAGTACTTC
few TRBJ1-2 NA TRBV19 CASTGQFYGYTF TGTGCCAGTACTGGACAGTTCTATGGCTACACCTTC
once TRBJ2-2 NA TRBV12-3/TRBV12-4 CASNQPGHNTGELFF TGTGCCAGCAATCAACCGGGACACAACACCGGGGAGCTGTTTTTT
NA TRBJ1-2 NA TRBV20-1 CSAELTIDYGYTF TGCAGTGCCGAGTTGACCATAGACTATGGCTACACCTTC
NA TRBJ1-1 NA TRBV12-3/TRBV12-4 CASGTSNTEAFF TGTGCCAGCGGGACATCGAACACTGAAGCTTTCTTT
NA TRBJ2-7 TRBD2 TRBV29-1 CSGVLAGEEQYF TGCAGCGGGGTACTAGCGGGAGAAGAGCAGTACTTC
NA TRBJ1-1 NA TRBV27 CASSLLGGGTEAFF TGTGCCAGCAGTTTGCTAGGAGGGGGCACTGAAGCTTTCTTT
NA TRBJ2-1 NA TRBV27 CATYPTGLSYNEQFF TGTGCCACCTACCCCACGGGGCTCTCCTACAATGAGCAGTTCTTC
few TRBJ2-7 TRBD2 TRBV28 CASYYHSGSREQYF TGTGCCAGCTACTATCACAGCGGGAGTCGGGAGCAGTACTTC